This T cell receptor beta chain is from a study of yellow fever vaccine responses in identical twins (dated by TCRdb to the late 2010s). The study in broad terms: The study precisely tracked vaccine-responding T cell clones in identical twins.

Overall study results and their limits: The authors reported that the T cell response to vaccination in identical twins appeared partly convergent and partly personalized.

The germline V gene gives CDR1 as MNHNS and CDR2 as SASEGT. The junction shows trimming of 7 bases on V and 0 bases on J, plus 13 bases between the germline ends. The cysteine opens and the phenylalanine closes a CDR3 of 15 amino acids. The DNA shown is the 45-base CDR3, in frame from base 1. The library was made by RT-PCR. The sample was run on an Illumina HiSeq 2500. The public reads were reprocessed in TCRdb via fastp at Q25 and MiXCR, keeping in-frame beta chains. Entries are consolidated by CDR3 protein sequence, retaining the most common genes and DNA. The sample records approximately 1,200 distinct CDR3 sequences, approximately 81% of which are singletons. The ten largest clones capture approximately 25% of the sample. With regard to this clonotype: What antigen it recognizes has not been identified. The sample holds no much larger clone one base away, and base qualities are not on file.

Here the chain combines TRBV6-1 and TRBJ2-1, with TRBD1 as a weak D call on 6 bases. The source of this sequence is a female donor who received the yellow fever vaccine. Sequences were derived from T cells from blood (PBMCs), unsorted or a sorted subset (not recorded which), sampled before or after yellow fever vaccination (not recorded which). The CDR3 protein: CASTSTGSSYNEQFF. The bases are TGTGCCAGCACCTCGACAGGTAGCTCCTACAATGAGCAGTTCTTC.